A single sample gave rise to the 10 T cell receptor beta chains below, sequenced in a study of shared T cell receptors in the human thymus. Assay: immunoSEQ multiplex PCR; the TCRdb copy retains only in-frame clones and omits some. The sample shows 550,000 to 800,000 clones, 70% to 90% of them seen only once. The same data also went into a second study, on human thymus T cells.

Sequencing was done on a sample of thymocytes. The receptors were sampled from a girl less than two years old with a congenital heart defect.

The chain combines TRBV29-1 with TRBJ1-1; 9 bases line up with TRBD1. V lost 4 bases and J lost 1; bases outside the gene matches: 19. Per the germline V gene, CDR1 is SQVTM and CDR2 is ANQGSEA. The CDR3 is made up of 19 amino acids. In DNA form, the CDR3 reads TGCAGCGTTGGGAAGGGGACAGGGATGGTTGGGATATCGAACACTGAAGCTTTCTTT. As protein: CSVGKGTGMVGISNTEAFF.

The V and J genes are TRBV6-1 and TRBJ1-6; 8 nucleotides agree with TRBD1. The junction had 14 bases not matched to a gene; V was cut back by 6 bases and J by 16 bases. Germline V gene sequence: CDR1 MNHNS, CDR2 SASEGT. The CDR3 is 14 residues long. The CDR3 region has the DNA TGTGCCAGCAGAGGCAGGGGGGACAGGATCAAGCTCCACTTT. This codes for CASRGRGDRIKLHF.

This sequence joins TRBV11-2 and TRBJ1-2, with D perhaps matching TRBD1 (6 bases). CDR3 length equals 17 residues. V dropped 1 base and J dropped 0 bases, with 15 bases sitting between them. Germline V gene data show CDR1 as SGHAT and CDR2 as FQNNGV. CDR3 sequence (DNA): TGTGCCAGCAGCTTAGGGACAGACACCACCGCTAACTATGGCTACACCTTC. This encodes CASSLGTDTTANYGYTF.

V gene TRBV6-1 combines with J gene TRBJ1-6, with TRBD1 matching 7 bases. The germline CDR1 and CDR2 sequences are MNHNS and SASEGT. The CDR3 length is 15 residues. With 3 bases clipped from V and 11 bases from J, the junction kept 10 bases outside the gene matches. The CDR3 region has the DNA TGTGCCAGCAGTGACCTCGACAGGGAAGGAACACCCCTCCACTTT. Translating it yields CASSDLDREGTPLHF.

The rearrangement uses TRBV21-1 and TRBJ1-6. TRBV21-1 is an annotated pseudogene. The CDR3 spans 13 residues. CDR3 protein: CASSKGGWWSLHF. The CDR3 DNA follows: TGTGCCAGCAGCAAAGGCGGATGGTGGTCCCTCCACTTT.

The V call is TRBV18, the J call TRBJ1-5; 9 bases match TRBD1. Unmatched junction bases numbered 9, after V lost 2 bases and J lost 7 bases. This CDR3 spans 16 amino acids. CDR1 is KGHSH and CDR2 is LQKENI in the germline V gene. Written as DNA, the CDR3 is TGTGCCAGCTCACCAATTCGGACAGGGACAGGGCAGCCCCAGCATTTT. The encoded protein is CASSPIRTGTGQPQHF.

This clone has only a few counts. The CDR3 reads CASSGQGSVYGYTF. In DNA form, the CDR3 reads TGTGCCAGCAGTGGTCAGGGTTCAGTCTATGGCTACACCTTC. The V and J genes are TRBV25-1 and TRBJ1-2, with TRBD1 as a possible D gene (5 bases). Trimming removed 4 bases from V and 4 bases from J, with 13 bases in between. The CDR3 contains 14 residues. Germline-derived CDR1 and CDR2 are MGHDK and SYGVNS.

The gene calls are TRBV12-5 and TRBJ2-1; 15 bases agree with TRBD2. This CDR3 is built from 19 residues. The V gene's germline CDR1 is LGHNT and CDR2 FRNRAP. Losses at the gene ends were 0 bases for V and 3 bases for J; bases not matched to a gene: 6. The CDR3 DNA sequence: TGTGCTAGTGGTTTGGTGGTTCGGACTAGCGGGGGGGACTACAATGAGCAGTTCTTC. Residues: CASGLVVRTSGGDYNEQFF.

The J gene is TRBJ2-5, the V gene TRBV29-1, with TRBD1 identical over 7 bases. Germline V gene sequence: CDR1 SQVTM, CDR2 ANQGSEA. V lost 3 bases and J lost 6; bases outside the gene matches: 10. The CDR3 totals 14 residues. CDR3 region: CSVDGQAVRKTQYF. The DNA of the CDR3 is TGCAGCGTTGATGGACAGGCAGTCAGAAAGACCCAGTACTTC.

J is TRBJ1-1 and V is TRBV25-1, with D tentatively TRBD1 (5 bases). Germline V gene lookup returns CDR1 MGHDK and CDR2 SYGVNS. CDR3 length: 16 amino acids. The ends were cut back, 4 bases at V and 5 bases at J, with 20 bases in the middle. The CDR3 here is CASSAAWGAQVTEAFF. The CDR3 DNA follows: TGTGCCAGCAGTGCCGCGTGGGGCGCGCAGGTTACTGAAGCTTTCTTT.